Listed here are 16 T cell receptor beta chains from one sample, sequenced in a study of blood T cell repertoires in COVID-19. Sequencing was performed with immunoSEQ multiplex PCR; in TCRdb, only in-frame clones are kept and a portion is missing. The table has 220,000 or so clones, around 82% seen once. Sequenced sample: peripheral blood. These receptors were taken from a woman aged 80 or over with acute or convalescent COVID-19.

CDR3 nucleotide sequence: TGTGCCAGCAGTTTGAGGGAGAGCACTGAAGCTTTCTTT. Amino acid sequence: CASSLRESTEAFF. This rearrangement joins TRBV28 to TRBJ1-1, with D unclear. This CDR3 region has 13 residues. The germline V gene encodes CDR1 MDHEN and CDR2 SYDVKM. Trimming took off 3 bases at V and 4 bases at J, with 9 bases between the two ends.

The V and J genes are TRBV4-1 and TRBJ1-5; weak D call: TRBD1 (6 bases). Deletions cut 4 bases from V and 6 bases from J, with 13 bases between. Germline loops: CDR1 MGHRA, CDR2 YSYEKL. This CDR3 region has 14 residues. DNA for the CDR3: TGCGCCAGCAGCCGACAGGTTTTGGGTCAGCCCCAGCATTTT. Its protein product is CASSRQVLGQPQHF.

The rearrangement joins TRBV7-2 to TRBJ1-2; D is ambiguous. Trimming pared 5 bases from V and 4 bases from J, leaving 8 bases between. Germline CDR1 SGHTA, CDR2 FQGNSA. The CDR3 length is 12 residues. The CDR3 spells CASSLNPYGYTF. The DNA of the CDR3 is TGTGCCAGCAGCCTAAACCCCTATGGCTACACCTTC.

The chain has TRBV7-2 and TRBJ1-1, with TRBD1 as a possible D gene (5 bases). This CDR3 is built from 14 residues. Trimming stripped 2 bases from V and 4 bases from J, with 11 bases between. The V gene's germline CDR1 is SGHTA and CDR2 FQGNSA. CDR3 coding DNA: TGTGCCAGCAGCTTACAGGGCATGACCACTGAAGCTTTCTTT. Amino acids: CASSLQGMTTEAFF.

The V and J genes are TRBV18 and TRBJ2-1, with TRBD2 matching over 7 bases. V trimming: 6 bases; J trimming: 0 bases; junction bases outside the gene matches: 8. Per the germline V gene, CDR1 is KGHSH and CDR2 is LQKENI. The CDR3 sequence is 16 residues long. CDR3 loop: CASSPGTTNSYNEQFF. The DNA of the CDR3 is TGTGCCAGCTCGCCCGGGACTACCAACTCCTACAATGAGCAGTTCTTC.

The rearrangement links TRBV19 to TRBJ1-2; D not resolved. The CDR3 extends over 12 amino acids. The germline V gene encodes CDR1 LNHDA and CDR2 SQIVND (reference sequence). V was trimmed by 4 bases and J by 12 bases, leaving 15 bases between them. CDR3 in amino acids: CASSTLLEGHTF. In DNA form, the CDR3 reads TGTGCCAGTAGTACCCTCCTAGAGGGTCACACCTTC.

The V call is TRBV11-2, the J call TRBJ1-1; 8 nucleotides line up with TRBD1. J lost 7 bases, V lost 6 bases, and 13 bases had no gene match. This CDR3 spans 15 amino acids. CDR1 is SGHAT and CDR2 is FQNNGV in the germline V gene. CDR3 loop: CASRLQGGGANEAFF. The CDR3, as DNA: TGTGCCAGCAGACTACAGGGGGGAGGGGCTAATGAAGCTTTCTTT.

This chain links TRBV30 with TRBJ1-2, with TRBD1 identical over 8 bases. The CDR3 has 16 amino acids. V was clipped by 0 bases and J by 2 bases; unmatched bases: 8. The germline V gene encodes CDR1 GTSNPN and CDR2 SVGIG (reference sequence). CDR3 in amino acids: CAWSVKTGAKNYGYTF. In DNA, the CDR3 is TGTGCCTGGAGTGTAAAGACAGGGGCGAAGAACTATGGCTACACCTTC. The variable domain in full, completed from reference TRBV30 and TRBJ1-2, reads SQTIHQWPATLVQPVGSPLSLECTVEGTSNPNLYWYRQAAGRGLQLLFYSVGIGQISSEVPQNLSASRPQDRQFILSSKKLLLSDSGFYLCAWSVKTGAKNYGYTFGSGTRLTVV.

V is TRBV9 and J is TRBJ1-5; 7 bases match TRBD1. With 5 bases clipped from V and 5 bases from J, the junction kept 10 bases outside the gene matches. CDR1 SGDLS and CDR2 YYNGEE come from the germline V gene. This CDR3 is 15 amino acids long. The CDR3 DNA reads as TGTGCCAGCAGTTACCTGGGGACAGAGGATCAGCCCCAGCATTTT. It encodes CASSYLGTEDQPQHF.

The chain recombines TRBV24-1 with TRBJ2-3, with D perhaps TRBD1 (6 bases). The germline V and J ends were trimmed by 4 bases and 0 bases, with 13 bases remaining between them. From germline, CDR1 is KGHDR and CDR2 SFDVKD. The CDR3 is 16 residues long. CDR3 amino acids: CATSESGQSSTDTQYF. As DNA, the CDR3 is TGTGCCACCAGTGAATCTGGACAGTCTAGCACAGATACGCAGTATTTT.

V usage is TRBV28 and J usage is TRBJ1-1, with TRBD1 as a possible D gene (5 bases). There are 14 residues in the CDR3. The germline V gene has CDR1 MDHEN and CDR2 SYDVKM. Trimming took 2 bases from V and 4 from J, leaving 11 bases between them. The CDR3 is CASSLSYRITEAFF. For the CDR3, the DNA is TGTGCCAGCAGTTTAAGTTACAGGATCACTGAAGCTTTCTTT.

This clone was found once. The chain carries TRBV19 and TRBJ2-7, with 7 bases aligning to TRBD1. This CDR3 has 16 residues. After removal of 5 bases from V and 0 bases from J, the junction contained 10 bases not matched to a gene. Germline lookup yields CDR1 LNHDA and CDR2 SQIVND (reference sequence). CDR3 DNA: TGTGCCAGTAGTTTCCAGGGGGTCTCTGCCTCCTACGAGCAGTACTTC. Amino acids: CASSFQGVSASYEQYF.

The CDR3 DNA is TGTGCCAGCAGCTTAGCGCCGGGGTGGGCTGCTGAAGCTTTCTTT. This codes for CASSLAPGWAAEAFF. The V gene is TRBV7-2, the J gene TRBJ1-1, with unresolved D. The CDR3 spans 15 residues. Germline V gene data show CDR1 as SGHTA and CDR2 as FQGNSA. V was trimmed by 0 bases and J by 6 bases, leaving 14 bases between them. Using reference TRBV7-2 and TRBJ1-1 for the parts outside the CDR3, the full variable domain is GAGVSQSPSNKVTEKGKDVELRCDPISGHTALYWYRQSLGQGLEFLIYFQGNSAPDKSGLPSDRFSAERTGGSVSTLTIQRTQQEDSAVYLCASSLAPGWAAEAFFGQGTRLTVV.

The chain has TRBV11-3 and TRBJ2-1, with D possibly TRBD1 on 6 matching bases. Germline-derived CDR1 and CDR2 are SGHNT and YENEEA. CDR3 size: 15 residues. Trimming removed 3 bases from V and 3 bases from J, with 12 bases in between. The CDR3 coding sequence is TGTGCCAGCAGCTTCTTCCAGGGGAACTACAATGAGCAGTTCTTC. It codes for CASSFFQGNYNEQFF.

A word on this clone: Other DNA sequences from this sample encode an identical CDR3 as well. The chain employs TRBV7-3 and TRBJ1-1; 8 nucleotides line up with TRBD1. The CDR3 is 13 amino acids. Unmatched junction bases numbered 4, after V lost 6 bases and J lost 4 bases. CDR1 and CDR2 (germline): SGHTA, FQGTGA. DNA for the CDR3: TGTGCCAGCAGTCGAACAGGGGGCACTGAAGCTTTCTTT. Translating gives CASSRTGGTEAFF.

The table lists this clone with a count of one. The rearrangement uses TRBV6-6 and TRBJ1-2, with a tentative D call TRBD1 (6 bases). Germline V gene lookup returns CDR1 MNHNY and CDR2 SVGAGI (reference sequence). V was clipped by 6 bases and J by 7 bases, with 12 bases between them. This CDR3 has 12 residues. The DNA of the CDR3 is TGTGCCAGCAGCCTACAGGGCTCTGGCTACACCTTC. Its protein product is CASSLQGSGYTF.